Shown below are 28 T cell receptor beta chains from a single sample sequenced in a study of T-cell reconstitution after alpha-beta-depleted transplantation in children. Using unique molecular identifiers, the investigators prepared the TCRbeta library. TCRdb processed the PCR reads anew with MiXCR; each CDR3 protein has one entry. Of about 610,000 distinct CDR3 sequences in the sample, roughly a tenth are singletons; the top ten hold about 4.2%. The sample consisted of PBMCs from the stem cell graft donor, taken from the stem cell graft. Source of these receptors: a human donor who donated a stem cell graft to a child with acute myeloid leukemia.

The chain carries TRBV20-1 and TRBJ2-5, with D perhaps matching TRBD1 or TRBD2 (5 bases each). V lost 2 bases and J lost 3, with 16 bases in between. Looked up from germline, CDR1 is DFQATT and CDR2 is SNEGSKA (reference sequence). CDR3 length equals 15 residues. In nucleotides, the CDR3 is TGCAGTGCTAGATCGTCGGGGCATCTAAAAGAGACCCAGTACTTC. This encodes CSARSSGHLKETQYF.

This clonotype was found many times. The V gene is TRBV12-3 or TRBV12-4, the J gene TRBJ2-2; D remains unclear. The CDR3 totals 12 residues. The germline V and J ends were trimmed by 6 bases and 1 base, with 3 bases remaining between them. The chain's CDR3 is CASSRNTGELFF. In DNA, the CDR3 is TGTGCCAGCAGCCGGAACACCGGGGAGCTGTTTTTT.

This clonotype was counted a few times. The chain couples TRBV20-1 to TRBJ2-2; 7 bases are a match to TRBD2. The CDR3 has 14 amino acids. V was clipped by 1 base and J by 2 bases; unmatched bases: 1. Germline V CDR1 and CDR2: DFQATT, SNEGSKA (reference sequence). The CDR3 loop is CSARGDYNTGELFF. The DNA for the CDR3 is TGCAGTGCTAGAGGGGACTATAACACCGGGGAGCTGTTTTTT.

This clonotype was counted a few times. The junction departs from germline at one end; a sequencing error may be responsible. The chain is built from TRBV5-5 and TRBJ1-4; TRBD1 might be the D (6 bases). Germline CDR1 SGHKS, CDR2 YYEKEE (reference sequence). This CDR3 is built from 14 residues. CDR3 region: CASGFGQLNEKLFF. In DNA, the CDR3 is TGTGCCAGCGGCTTTGGACAGTTAAATGAAAAACTGTTTTTT. Using reference TRBV5-5 and TRBJ1-4 for the parts outside the CDR3, the full variable domain is DAGVTQSPTHLIKTRGQQVTLRCSPISGHKSVSWYQQVLGQGPQFIFQYYEKEERGRGNFPDRFSARQFPNYSSELNVNALLLGDSALYLCASGFGQLNEKLFFGSGTQLSVL.

A few counts support this clonotype. The germline gene is not matched at one end of the junction; a read error may be the cause. The chain joins TRBV7-7 to TRBJ2-1, with TRBD2 matching 7 bases. In germline, CDR1 is SSHAT, CDR2 FNYEAQ (reference sequence). The CDR3 is made up of 14 amino acids. The CDR3 loop is CASSLASGGNEQFF. The CDR3 coding sequence is TGTGCTAGCAGCTTAGCTAGCGGCGGCAATGAGCAGTTCTTC.

This clonotype has ten or more counts. One end of the junction fails to match germline, which may point to a read error. The rearrangement uses TRBV12-3 or TRBV12-4 and TRBJ2-7; D may be TRBD1 (6 bases). CDR3 length: 14 residues. This CDR3 is CASNPGHSSHEQYF. The CDR3 coding sequence is TGTGCCAGCAACCCGGGACACAGCTCCCACGAGCAGTACTTC.

This clonotype was observed a few times. The chain uses TRBV25-1 and TRBJ2-1; 11 bases align to TRBD1. Germline loops: CDR1 MGHDK, CDR2 SYGVNS. Germline trimming cut 4 bases from V and 9 bases from J; bases unmatched to any gene: 8. CDR3 length: 15 residues. The CDR3 sequence is CASSATGTGGAEQFF. CDR3 sequence (DNA): TGTGCCAGCAGTGCGACCGGGACAGGGGGTGCTGAGCAGTTCTTC.

CDR3 DNA: TGTGCCAGCAGTTGGGTGGGGGGCGGTAATTCACCCCTCCACTTT. Encoded protein: CASSWVGGGNSPLHF. This chain links TRBV28 with TRBJ1-6, with D tentatively TRBD1 (6 bases). Between the trimmed V and J ends, which lost 4 bases and 6 bases, there was a span of 13 bases. The CDR3 extends over 15 amino acids. Germline CDR1 is MDHEN and CDR2 is SYDVKM.

This clonotype occurred a few times. CDR3: CASSRTGTKETQYF. The CDR3 DNA reads TGTGCCAGCAGCCGTACCGGGACTAAAGAGACCCAGTACTTC. This chain connects TRBV7-8 to TRBJ2-5; 7 bases match TRBD2. The CDR3 consists of 14 residues. V shed 5 bases and J 3 bases; nucleotides not matched to a gene: 6. Germline assignment: CDR1 SGHVS and CDR2 FQNEAQ.

In its sample, this clonotype was seen a few times. The V gene is TRBV29-1, the J gene TRBJ2-5; tentatively, D is TRBD2 (5 bases). CDR1 SQVTM and CDR2 ANQGSEA come from the germline V gene. The V gene lost 2 bases and the J gene lost 4 bases, with 5 bases spanning the gap. The CDR3 is 11 residues long. The CDR3 loop reads CSVELAETQYF. The CDR3 coding sequence is TGCAGCGTTGAACTAGCAGAGACCCAGTACTTC.

The V call is TRBV29-1, the J call TRBJ2-1; a weak D match, TRBD1 (5 bases). The CDR3 consists of 11 residues. Trimming removed 4 bases at V and 10 bases at J, with 11 bases between. In germline, CDR1 is SQVTM, CDR2 ANQGSEA. The CDR3 DNA sequence: TGCAGCGTTGGACAGTCTTGGGAGCAGTTCTTC. Protein product: CSVGQSWEQFF.

This clonotype was recorded at least ten times. This sequence joins TRBV20-1 and TRBJ2-2; the D gene is possibly TRBD1 (5 bases). Germline-derived CDR1 and CDR2 are DFQATT and SNEGSKA (reference sequence). This CDR3 spans 13 amino acids. V lost 6 bases to trimming and J lost 4 bases, with 12 bases between them. DNA for the CDR3: TGCAGTGCGCGTGCAGGGTTCACCGGGGAGCTGTTTTTT. Translation gives CSARAGFTGELFF.

This clonotype was seen at least ten times. CDR3 coding DNA: TGCGCCAGCAGCTTCGTGGGACTAGCAGACGAGCAGTACTTC. Its protein is CASSFVGLADEQYF. The rearrangement uses TRBV5-1 and TRBJ2-7, with 9 nucleotides matching TRBD2. With 2 bases clipped from V and 5 bases from J, the junction kept 5 bases outside the gene matches. CDR3 length: 14 amino acids. Germline CDR1 reads SGHRS; CDR2 reads YFSETQ.

This clonotype was seen repeatedly, ten times or more. The chain combines TRBV10-2 with TRBJ2-7; the match to TRBD2 covers 12 bases. The germline V gene has CDR1 WSHSY and CDR2 SAAADI. This CDR3 is 14 amino acids long. Trimming removed 8 bases from V and 3 bases from J; junction bases left unmatched: 5. Written as DNA, the CDR3 is TGCGCCAGCTATGGACTAGCGGGGAACTACGAGCAGTACTTC. Its translation is CASYGLAGNYEQYF.

A few counts support this clonotype. The J gene is TRBJ2-1, the V gene TRBV5-1; D is perhaps TRBD2 (6 bases). This CDR3 comprises 17 residues. The V and J ends lost 4 bases and 9 bases respectively, with 26 bases between them. In germline, CDR1 is SGHRS, CDR2 YFSETQ. This chain's CDR3 is CASSPGDWTSYGGEQFF. CDR3 DNA sequence: TGCGCCAGCAGCCCGGGGGATTGGACTTCTTACGGCGGTGAGCAGTTCTTC.

J is TRBJ2-3 and V is TRBV29-1; no clear D. The length of the CDR3 is 12 residues. V was pared by 7 bases and J by 0 bases, with 8 bases between. Per germline, CDR1 SQVTM and CDR2 ANQGSEA. The CDR3 loop is CSADTSTDTQYF. Here the CDR3 DNA reads TGCAGCGCTGACACCAGCACAGATACGCAGTATTTT.

J is TRBJ2-1 and V is TRBV30; D is unresolved. The CDR3 is 14 amino acids. From germline, CDR1 is GTSNPN and CDR2 SVGIG (reference sequence). V dropped 4 bases and J dropped 0 bases, with 10 bases sitting between them. The CDR3 nucleotides are TGTGCCTGGAAGCTGATTAGCTCCTACAATGAGCAGTTCTTC. Protein: CAWKLISSYNEQFF.

This clonotype was seen many times. The rearrangement joins TRBV21-1 to TRBJ2-5; no check of the table's D call, TRBD2, against the DNA was made. TRBV21-1 is an annotated pseudogene. This CDR3 is 15 amino acids long. CDR3 coding DNA: TGTGCCACTGGATCTCCGGGACTAGCGAAAGAGACCCAGTACTTC. Its protein product is CATGSPGLAKETQYF.

The rearrangement joins TRBV12-3 or TRBV12-4 to TRBJ2-2; the D gene is possibly TRBD2 (5 bases). CDR3 length: 14 residues. V dropped 6 bases and J dropped 1 base, with 9 bases sitting between them. DNA for the CDR3: TGTGCCAGCAGCACAGCGGAGAACACCGGGGAGCTGTTTTTT. It is translated as CASSTAENTGELFF.

The chain employs TRBV24-1 and TRBJ2-7; possibly TRBD1 for D (5 bases). Germline CDR1 reads KGHDR; CDR2 reads SFDVKD. This CDR3 has 14 residues. The V and J ends lost 10 bases and 8 bases respectively, with 23 bases between them. The CDR3 sequence: CATSWGQEGNQQYF. CDR3 in DNA: TGTGCCACTTCTTGGGGCCAGGAAGGTAACCAGCAGTACTTC.

This rearrangement joins TRBV7-3 to TRBJ2-7, with TRBD2 as a possible D gene (6 bases). There are 15 residues in the CDR3. CDR1 and CDR2 from the germline V gene are SGHTA and FQGTGA. V was pared by 1 base and J by 3 bases, with 13 bases between. CDR3 in amino acids: CASSLMGRDGYEQYF. The CDR3 DNA sequence: TGTGCCAGCAGCTTAATGGGGCGGGACGGCTACGAGCAGTACTTC.

This clonotype was counted at least ten times. This rearrangement joins TRBV20-1 to TRBJ2-3; TRBD2 is a possible D gene (5 bases). Germline loops: CDR1 DFQATT, CDR2 SNEGSKA (reference sequence). The CDR3 consists of 13 residues. Trimming stripped 1 base from V and 6 bases from J, with 11 bases between. CDR3 bases: TGCAGTGCTAGAGGGACTTCCCCGGATACGCAGTATTTT. Protein: CSARGTSPDTQYF.

This clonotype was found many times. The chain recombines TRBV28 with TRBJ2-2; 9 positions agree with TRBD2. This CDR3 has 14 residues. The trim removed 5 bases at V and 6 bases at J, leaving 4 bases unmatched. Germline values: CDR1 MDHEN, CDR2 SYDVKM. The CDR3 loop reads CASSPRTSAGELFF. The CDR3 DNA follows: TGTGCCAGCAGTCCTCGGACTAGCGCCGGGGAGCTGTTTTTT.

This rearrangement joins TRBV20-1 to TRBJ2-1; D possibly corresponds to TRBD2 (5 bases). V dropped 1 base and J dropped 7 bases, with 17 bases sitting between them. Germline lookup yields CDR1 DFQATT and CDR2 SNEGSKA (reference sequence). The CDR3 runs 15 residues. The chain's CDR3 is CSARGPDLGWNEQFF. The CDR3 nucleotides are TGCAGTGCTAGAGGCCCGGACTTGGGGTGGAATGAGCAGTTCTTC.

The chain uses TRBV15 and TRBJ1-6; D unclear. Trimming left V 0 bases short and J 2 bases short, with 14 bases between. Germline V lookup: CDR1 LNHNV, CDR2 YYDKDF (reference sequence). The CDR3 length is 18 residues. The CDR3 nucleotides are TGTGCCACCAGCAGAGAACCTGGGCAGGCAGCCTATAATTCACCCCTCCACTTT. It codes for CATSREPGQAAYNSPLHF.

The table lists this clonotype with a few counts. The rearrangement joins TRBV7-2 to TRBJ2-1, with TRBD2 matching 7 bases. Losses at the gene ends were 4 bases for V and 4 bases for J; bases not matched to a gene: 10. CDR3 length: 16 amino acids. Germline loops: CDR1 SGHTA, CDR2 FQGNSA. The DNA of the CDR3 is TGTGCCAGCAGCTGGGAGGGTACTTTGGCTTACAATGAGCAGTTCTTC. Translated: CASSWEGTLAYNEQFF.

This clonotype was detected ten times or more. V and J are TRBV25-1 and TRBJ1-6, with D possibly TRBD1 on 5 matching bases. Trimming removed 2 bases from V and 9 bases from J, with 8 bases in between. The CDR3 spans 13 residues. From germline, CDR1 is MGHDK and CDR2 SYGVNS. CDR3: CASSEQQGSPLHF. The CDR3 DNA reads as TGTGCCAGCAGTGAACAGCAGGGTTCACCCCTCCACTTT.

This clonotype occurred many times. The CDR3 protein is CASSLARDRMRYF. CDR3 DNA: TGTGCCAGCAGCTTAGCTAGGGACAGGATGAGGTACTTC. This rearrangement joins TRBV7-2 to TRBJ2-7; 8 positions match TRBD1. The V and J ends lost 0 bases and 12 bases, in that order; junction bases with no gene match: 7. There are 13 residues in the CDR3. Per germline, CDR1 SGHTA and CDR2 FQGNSA.